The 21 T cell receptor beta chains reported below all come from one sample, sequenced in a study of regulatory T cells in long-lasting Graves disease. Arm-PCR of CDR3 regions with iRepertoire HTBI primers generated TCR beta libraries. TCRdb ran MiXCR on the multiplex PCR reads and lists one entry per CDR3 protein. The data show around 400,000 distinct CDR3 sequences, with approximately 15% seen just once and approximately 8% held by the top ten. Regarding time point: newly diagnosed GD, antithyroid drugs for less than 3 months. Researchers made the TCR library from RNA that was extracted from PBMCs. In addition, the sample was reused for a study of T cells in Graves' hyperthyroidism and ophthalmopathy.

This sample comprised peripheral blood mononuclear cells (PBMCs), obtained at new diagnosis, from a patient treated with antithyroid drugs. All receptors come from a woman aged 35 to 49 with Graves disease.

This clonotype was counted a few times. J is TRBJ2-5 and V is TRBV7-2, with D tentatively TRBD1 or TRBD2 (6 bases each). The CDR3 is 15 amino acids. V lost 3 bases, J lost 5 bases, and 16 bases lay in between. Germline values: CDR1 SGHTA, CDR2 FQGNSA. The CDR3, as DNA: TGTGCCAGCAGCTTCTCTGGGGGGCTAGGGGAGACCCAGTACTTC. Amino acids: CASSFSGGLGETQYF.

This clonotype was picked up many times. The CDR3 loop is CSVVQGFRTEAFF. The CDR3 DNA is TGCAGCGTCGTACAGGGTTTCAGGACTGAAGCTTTCTTT. The V call is TRBV29-1, the J call TRBJ1-1; weak D call: TRBD1 (6 bases). The CDR3 runs 13 residues. The V gene lost 6 bases and the J gene lost 5 bases, with 16 bases spanning the gap. Germline-derived CDR1 and CDR2 are SQVTM and ANQGSEA.

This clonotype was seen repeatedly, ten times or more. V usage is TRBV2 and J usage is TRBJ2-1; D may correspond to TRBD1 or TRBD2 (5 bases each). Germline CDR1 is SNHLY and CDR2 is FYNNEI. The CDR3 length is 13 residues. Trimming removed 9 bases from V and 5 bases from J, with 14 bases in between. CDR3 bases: TGTGCCAGTAGCCGGGACGGAAACAATGAGCAGTTCTTC. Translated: CASSRDGNNEQFF.

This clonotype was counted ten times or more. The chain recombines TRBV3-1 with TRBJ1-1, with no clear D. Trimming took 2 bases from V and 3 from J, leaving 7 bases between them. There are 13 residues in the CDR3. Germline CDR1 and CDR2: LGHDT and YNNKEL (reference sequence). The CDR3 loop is CASSQLGDTEAFF. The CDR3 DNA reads TGTGCCAGCAGCCAACTCGGAGACACTGAAGCTTTCTTT.

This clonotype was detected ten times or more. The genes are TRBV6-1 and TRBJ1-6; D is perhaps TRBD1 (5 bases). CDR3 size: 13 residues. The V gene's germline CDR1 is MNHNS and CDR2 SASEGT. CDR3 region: CATGGSYNSPLHF. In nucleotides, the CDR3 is TGTGCAACGGGGGGCTCCTATAATTCACCCCTCCACTTT.

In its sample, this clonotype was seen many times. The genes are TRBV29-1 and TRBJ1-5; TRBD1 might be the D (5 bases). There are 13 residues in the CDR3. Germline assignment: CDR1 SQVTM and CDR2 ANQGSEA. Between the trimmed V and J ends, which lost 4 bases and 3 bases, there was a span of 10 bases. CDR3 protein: CSVGGGVNQPQHF. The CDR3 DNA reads TGCAGCGTTGGGGGAGGGGTCAATCAGCCCCAGCATTTT. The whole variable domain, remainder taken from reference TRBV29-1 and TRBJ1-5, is SAVISQKPSRDICQRGTSLTIQCQVDSQVTMMFWYRQQPGQSLTLIATANQGSEATYESGFVIDKFPISRPNLTFSTLTVSNMSPEDSSIYLCSVGGGVNQPQHFGDGTRLSIL.

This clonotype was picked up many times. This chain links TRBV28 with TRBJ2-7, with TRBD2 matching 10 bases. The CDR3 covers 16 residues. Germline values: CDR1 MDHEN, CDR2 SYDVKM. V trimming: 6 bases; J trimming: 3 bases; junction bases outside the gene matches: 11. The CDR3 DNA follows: TGTGCCAGCAGAGGCTCGCTAGCGGGAGTTTTCTACGAGCAGTACTTC. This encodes CASRGSLAGVFYEQYF. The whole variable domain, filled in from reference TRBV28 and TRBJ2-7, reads DVKVTQSSRYLVKRTGEKVFLECVQDMDHENMFWYRQDPGLGLRLIYFSYDVKMKEKGDIPEGYSVSREKKERFSLILESASTNQTSMYLCASRGSLAGVFYEQYFGPGTRLTVT.

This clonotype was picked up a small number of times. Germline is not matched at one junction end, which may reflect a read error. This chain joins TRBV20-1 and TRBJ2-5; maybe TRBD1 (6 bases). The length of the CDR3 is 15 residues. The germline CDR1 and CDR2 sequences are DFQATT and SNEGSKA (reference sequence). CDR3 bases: TGCAGTGCTAGATCCAACAGGGACCTCCAAGAGACCCAATACTTC. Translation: CSARSNRDLQETQYF.

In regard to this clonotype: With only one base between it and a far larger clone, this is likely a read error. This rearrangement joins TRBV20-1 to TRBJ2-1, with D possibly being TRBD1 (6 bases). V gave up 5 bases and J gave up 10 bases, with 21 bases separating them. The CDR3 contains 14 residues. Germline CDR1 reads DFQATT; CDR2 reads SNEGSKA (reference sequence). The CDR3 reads CSARQVSVLSEQFF. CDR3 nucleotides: TGCAGTGCTCGACAGGTATCGGTTCTCTCCGAGCAGTTCTTC.

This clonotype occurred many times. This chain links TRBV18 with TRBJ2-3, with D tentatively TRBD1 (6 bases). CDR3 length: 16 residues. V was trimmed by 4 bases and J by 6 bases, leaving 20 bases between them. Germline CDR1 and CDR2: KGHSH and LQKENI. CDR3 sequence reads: CASSLSGTIGRDTQYF. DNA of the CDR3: TGTGCCAGCTCACTTTCCGGGACAATTGGAAGGGATACGCAGTATTTT.

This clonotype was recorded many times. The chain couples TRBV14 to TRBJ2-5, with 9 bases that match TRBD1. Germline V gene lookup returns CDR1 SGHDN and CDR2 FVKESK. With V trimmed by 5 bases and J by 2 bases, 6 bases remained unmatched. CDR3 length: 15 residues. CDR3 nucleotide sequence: TGTGCCAGCAGCACCGGGACAGGGTGGCAAGAGACCCAGTACTTC. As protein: CASSTGTGWQETQYF.

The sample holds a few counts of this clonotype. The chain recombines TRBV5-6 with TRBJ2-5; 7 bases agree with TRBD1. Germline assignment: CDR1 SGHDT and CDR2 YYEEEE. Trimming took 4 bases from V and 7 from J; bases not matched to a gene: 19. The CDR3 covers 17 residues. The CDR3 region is CASSPVRQGRNRWTQYF. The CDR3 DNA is TGTGCCAGCAGCCCAGTCCGACAGGGAAGAAACCGATGGACCCAGTACTTC. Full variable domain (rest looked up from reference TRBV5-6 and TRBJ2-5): DAGVTQSPTHLIKTRGQQVTLRCSPKSGHDTVSWYQQALGQGPQFIFQYYEEEERQRGNFPDRFSGHQFPNYSSELNVNALLLGDSALYLCASSPVRQGRNRWTQYFGPGTRLLVL.

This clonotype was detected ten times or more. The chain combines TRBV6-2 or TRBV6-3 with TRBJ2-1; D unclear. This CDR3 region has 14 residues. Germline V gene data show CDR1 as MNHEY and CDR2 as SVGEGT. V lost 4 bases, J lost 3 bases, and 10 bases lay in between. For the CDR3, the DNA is TGTGCCAGCAGTTCCGCCATCCTCTACAATGAGCAGTTCTTC. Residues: CASSSAILYNEQFF.

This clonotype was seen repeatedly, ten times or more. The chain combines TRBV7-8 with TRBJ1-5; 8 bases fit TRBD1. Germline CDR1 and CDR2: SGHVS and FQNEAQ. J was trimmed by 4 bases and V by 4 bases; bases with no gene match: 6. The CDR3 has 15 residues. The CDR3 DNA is TGTGCCAGCAGCTCCCAGGGGGCCCTAAATCAGCCCCAGCATTTT. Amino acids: CASSSQGALNQPQHF.

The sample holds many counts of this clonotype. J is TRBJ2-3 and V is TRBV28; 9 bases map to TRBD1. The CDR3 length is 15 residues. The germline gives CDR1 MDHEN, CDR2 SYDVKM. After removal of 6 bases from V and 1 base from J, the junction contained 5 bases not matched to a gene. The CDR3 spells CASSFRTGGTDTQYF. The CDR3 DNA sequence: TGTGCCAGCAGCTTCCGGACAGGGGGCACAGATACGCAGTATTTT.

CDR3 bases: TGCAGTGCTAGAGATGAGAGCCAAGGGCTGATCCAGTTCTTC. Protein: CSARDESQGLIQFF. The chain is built from TRBV20-1 and TRBJ2-1; no reliable D call. The length of the CDR3 is 14 residues. Per germline, CDR1 DFQATT and CDR2 SNEGSKA (reference sequence). Trimming took 0 bases from V and 13 from J, leaving 19 bases between them.

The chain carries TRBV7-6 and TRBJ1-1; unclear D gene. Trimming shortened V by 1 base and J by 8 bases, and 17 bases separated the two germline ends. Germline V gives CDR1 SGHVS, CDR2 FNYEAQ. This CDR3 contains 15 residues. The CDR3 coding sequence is TGTGCCAGCAGCTTAGTACTCGGCAGCCTAAACGAAGCTTTCTTT. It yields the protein CASSLVLGSLNEAFF.

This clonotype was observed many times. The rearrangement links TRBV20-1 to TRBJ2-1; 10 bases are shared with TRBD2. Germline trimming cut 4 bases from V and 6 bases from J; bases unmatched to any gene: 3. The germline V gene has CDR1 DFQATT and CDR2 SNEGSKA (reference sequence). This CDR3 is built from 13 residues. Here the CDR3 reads CSAIRTSGNEQFF. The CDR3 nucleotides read TGCAGTGCTATCCGGACTAGCGGCAATGAGCAGTTCTTC.

CDR3 coding DNA: TGTGCCAGCAGTTTGACGGGGGAAGCCAAAAACATTCAGTACTTC. This sequence encodes CASSLTGEAKNIQYF. The chain couples TRBV28 to TRBJ2-4, with a tentative D call TRBD2 (6 bases). Trimming removed 3 bases at V and 0 bases at J, with 9 bases between. This CDR3 is built from 15 residues. CDR1 MDHEN and CDR2 SYDVKM come from the germline V gene. Using reference TRBV28 and TRBJ2-4 for the parts outside the CDR3, the full variable domain is DVKVTQSSRYLVKRTGEKVFLECVQDMDHENMFWYRQDPGLGLRLIYFSYDVKMKEKGDIPEGYSVSREKKERFSLILESASTNQTSMYLCASSLTGEAKNIQYFGAGTRLSVL.

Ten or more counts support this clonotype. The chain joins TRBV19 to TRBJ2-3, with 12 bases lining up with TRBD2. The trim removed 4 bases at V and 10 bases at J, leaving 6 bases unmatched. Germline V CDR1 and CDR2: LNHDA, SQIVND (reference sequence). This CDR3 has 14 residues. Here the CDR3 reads CASSTTSGSSAQYF. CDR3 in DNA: TGTGCCAGTAGTACGACTAGCGGGAGTTCTGCGCAGTATTTT.

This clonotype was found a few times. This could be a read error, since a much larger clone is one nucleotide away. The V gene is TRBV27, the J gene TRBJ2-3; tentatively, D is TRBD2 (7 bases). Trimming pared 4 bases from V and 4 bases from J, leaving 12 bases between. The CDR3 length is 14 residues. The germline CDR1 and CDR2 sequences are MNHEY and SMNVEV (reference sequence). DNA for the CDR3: TGTGCCAGCAGTTGGCGGGGGCGCGCAGATACGCAGTATTTT. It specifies CASSWRGRADTQYF.